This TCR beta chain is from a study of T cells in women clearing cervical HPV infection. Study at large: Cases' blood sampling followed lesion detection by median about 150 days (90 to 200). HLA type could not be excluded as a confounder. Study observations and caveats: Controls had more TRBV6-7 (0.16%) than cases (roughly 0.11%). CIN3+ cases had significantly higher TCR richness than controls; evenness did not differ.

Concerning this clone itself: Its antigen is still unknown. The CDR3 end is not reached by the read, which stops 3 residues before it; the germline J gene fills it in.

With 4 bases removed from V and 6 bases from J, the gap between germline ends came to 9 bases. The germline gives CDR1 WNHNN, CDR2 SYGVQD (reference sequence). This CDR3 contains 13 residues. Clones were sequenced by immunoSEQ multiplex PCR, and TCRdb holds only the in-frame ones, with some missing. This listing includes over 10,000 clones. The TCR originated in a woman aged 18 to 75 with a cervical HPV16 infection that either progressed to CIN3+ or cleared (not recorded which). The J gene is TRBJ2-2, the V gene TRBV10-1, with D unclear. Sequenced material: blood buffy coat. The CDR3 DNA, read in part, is TGCGCCAGCAGTGCCAGAGCGCCCGGGGAG. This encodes CASSARAPGE. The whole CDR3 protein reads CASSARAPGELFF.